This T cell receptor beta chain was documented in a study of blood T cell repertoires in COVID-19. Turning to the study itself: Some COVID-19 samples were acute and others convalescent; all came from the United States, Italy and Spain. T cells, B-cell-depleted T cells, or PBMCs provided the cDNA or gDNA that served as material.

Trimming shortened V by 2 bases and J by 7 bases, and 11 bases separated the two germline ends. Germline CDR1 is GTSNPN and CDR2 is SVGIG (reference sequence). CDR3 length: 13 amino acids. How the authors handled the data: Scientists estimated how many nucleated cells there were by amplifying reference gene primers. This table comes from immunoSEQ multiplex PCR, and its TCRdb copy is limited to in-frame clones, with some not included. The DNA gave D and trimming, while V, J and clone size come from that table. The sample contains approximately 190,000 clones, 80% to 85% of which appear only once. This clonotype was sampled from a woman aged 40-49 years with acute or convalescent COVID-19. Sequenced: peripheral blood. The chain joins TRBV30 to TRBJ1-4; D is unresolved. The CDR3 nucleotides are TGTGCCTGGAGTTGGGTAGAGGGTGAAAAACTGTTTTTT. Translated: CAWSWVEGEKLFF.